One sample yielded the 18 T cell receptor beta chains listed below, sequenced in a study of CD8+CD57+ T cells in acquired aplastic anemia. Investigators profiled TCR beta VDJ and CDR3 from genomic DNA template. Each CDR3 protein is one row after TCRdb ran MiXCR on the reads. The sample consists of roughly 180,000 distinct CDR3 sequences, about 47% of them appearing once. Material: sorted CD4+, CD8+, or CD8+CD57+ T cells (not recorded which) from PBMCs. The receptors come from a human donor in good health.

This clonotype was observed many times. This chain connects TRBV7-9 to TRBJ2-3, with D possibly TRBD2 on 5 matching bases. Germline V lookup: CDR1 SEHNR, CDR2 FQNEAQ (reference sequence). This CDR3 has 14 amino acids. Between the trimmed V and J ends, which lost 4 bases and 2 bases, there was a span of 10 bases. The CDR3 DNA sequence: TGTGCCAGCAGCTCCTCCGGGAACACAGATACGCAGTATTTT. It codes for CASSSSGNTDTQYF.

This clonotype was seen many times. The rearrangement joins TRBV7-2 to TRBJ2-7; D may be TRBD1 (6 bases). There are 14 residues in the CDR3. V lost 5 bases, J lost 2 bases, and 13 bases lay in between. The germline gives CDR1 SGHTA, CDR2 FQGNSA. In nucleotides, the CDR3 is TGTGCCAGCAGCCGGACAGCAGATGCCTACGAGCAGTACTTC. This gives the protein CASSRTADAYEQYF.

The chain carries TRBV7-3 and TRBJ2-5; D may be TRBD2 (5 bases). The CDR3 runs to 14 residues. Trimming took 7 bases from V and 2 from J, leaving 14 bases between them. Germline V lookup: CDR1 SGHTA, CDR2 FQGTGA. The CDR3 protein is CASNPGGRQETQYF. The CDR3 coding sequence is TGTGCCAGCAACCCTGGAGGCAGACAAGAGACCCAGTACTTC.

This chain connects TRBV24-1 to TRBJ1-2; D gene uncertain. Trimming left V 4 bases short and J 5 bases short, with 10 bases between. Germline V gene lookup returns CDR1 KGHDR and CDR2 SFDVKD. The CDR3 contains 13 residues. CDR3 in amino acids: CATSEDGRYGYTF. The CDR3 DNA follows: TGTGCCACCAGTGAGGACGGACGATATGGCTACACCTTC.

This clonotype was recorded at least ten times. V and J are TRBV7-9 and TRBJ2-1; D unclear. Germline V gene data show CDR1 as SEHNR and CDR2 as FQNEAQ (reference sequence). Between the trimmed V and J ends, which lost 4 bases and 9 bases, there was a span of 13 bases. This CDR3 has 13 residues. The CDR3 here is CASSSQELGEQFF. CDR3 nucleotide sequence: TGTGCCAGCAGCTCACAAGAGTTGGGTGAGCAGTTCTTC.

The chain combines TRBV29-1 with TRBJ1-1; D call uncertain. CDR3 size: 11 residues. The V gene's germline CDR1 is SQVTM and CDR2 ANQGSEA. V lost 7 bases and J 5 bases, leaving 11 bases between the germline ends. The CDR3 loop is CSALAWTEAFF. Written as DNA, the CDR3 is TGCAGCGCCCTGGCCTGGACTGAAGCTTTCTTT.

Many counts were recorded for this clonotype. V usage is TRBV12-3 or TRBV12-4 and J usage is TRBJ2-1, with 7 nucleotides matching TRBD1. V dropped 5 bases and J dropped 5; count of bases not matched to a gene: 6. The CDR3 has 14 residues. CDR3 sequence: CASSGDSLNNEQFF. The DNA for the CDR3 is TGTGCCAGCAGTGGGGACAGTCTTAACAATGAGCAGTTCTTC.

The chain employs TRBV4-1 and TRBJ1-5; D not certain. Germline CDR1 is MGHRA and CDR2 is YSYEKL. V lost 0 bases and J 0 bases, leaving 12 bases between the germline ends. This CDR3 spans 17 amino acids. CDR3 DNA sequence: TGCGCCAGCAGCCAAGATTGGGGAGGGTTTAGCAATCAGCCCCAGCATTTT. Translation gives CASSQDWGGFSNQPQHF.

The gene calls are TRBV24-1 and TRBJ2-1; 11 bases line up with TRBD1. Germline V lookup: CDR1 KGHDR, CDR2 SFDVKD. This CDR3 is 15 amino acids long. The V gene end was trimmed by 6 bases and the J gene end by 7 bases; junction bases not matched to a gene: 7. The CDR3 region has the DNA TGTGCCACCAGTTGCCGGGACAGGGGGAGGAATGAGCAGTTCTTC. Translation: CATSCRDRGRNEQFF.

This chain uses TRBV13 with TRBJ2-7, with 7 bases aligning to TRBD2. The end of the DNA aligns better with TRBJ2-1, so the J call may be wrong. There are 13 residues in the CDR3. CDR1 is PRHDT, CDR2 FYEKMQ, per germline (reference sequence). CDR3 sequence (DNA): TGTGCCAGCAGCTTATATGGGGGGGGTGAGCAGTTCTTC. Translated, it gives CASSLYGGGEQFF.

This clonotype has at least ten counts. The V and J genes are TRBV6-5 and TRBJ1-6; perhaps TRBD1 as D (6 bases). Trimming cost V 4 bases and J 7 bases, with 20 bases left between them. This CDR3 spans 17 amino acids. Germline V gene lookup returns CDR1 MNHEY and CDR2 SVGAGI. The CDR3 sequence is CASSSRSGGGGNSPLHF. The CDR3, as DNA: TGTGCCAGCAGTTCCCGTTCGGGAGGGGGAGGGAATTCACCCCTCCACTTT.

The table lists this clonotype with a few counts. The chain joins TRBV28 to TRBJ1-6, with TRBD1 identical over 9 bases. Germline values: CDR1 MDHEN, CDR2 SYDVKM. J lost 9 bases, V lost 4 bases, and 7 bases had no gene match. The length of the CDR3 is 15 residues. The CDR3 region has the DNA TGTGCCAGCAGTTCTTCCGGGACAGGGTCTTCACCCCTCCACTTT. Amino acid sequence: CASSSSGTGSSPLHF.

The V gene is TRBV7-8, the J gene TRBJ2-6, with TRBD1 matching 8 bases. The trim removed 3 bases at V and 1 base at J, leaving 8 bases unmatched. Germline CDR1 is SGHVS and CDR2 is FQNEAQ. This CDR3 is built from 18 residues. The CDR3 DNA reads TGTGCCAGCAGCTTGCTCCGGGACAGGCTATCTGGGGCCAACGTCCTGACTTTC. This sequence encodes CASSLLRDRLSGANVLTF.

This clonotype was detected ten times or more. The chain joins TRBV7-3 to TRBJ2-1, with a possible D match to TRBD1 (5 bases). This CDR3 spans 13 amino acids. Trimming pared 3 bases from V and 7 bases from J, leaving 10 bases between. Germline CDR1 reads SGHTA; CDR2 reads FQGTGA. CDR3: CASSLLGLNEQFF. The DNA of the CDR3 is TGTGCCAGCAGCTTGTTGGGGCTGAATGAGCAGTTCTTC. The full variable domain, in which reference TRBV7-3 and TRBJ2-1 provide the parts outside the CDR3, is GAGVSQTPSNKVTEKGKYVELRCDPISGHTALYWYRQSLGQGPEFLIYFQGTGAADDSGLPNDRFFAVRPEGSVSTLKIQRTERGDSAVYLCASSLLGLNEQFFGPGTRLTVL.

This clonotype came up a few times. A much larger clone lies one base from this, so it may be a read error. V usage is TRBV19 and J usage is TRBJ2-4; D gene unclear. Germline CDR1 reads LNHDA; CDR2 reads SQIVND (reference sequence). The CDR3 contains 12 residues. V was shortened by 3 bases and J by 8 bases, with 8 bases between the two germline ends. CDR3 nucleotide sequence: TGTGCCAGTAGTATGGTTGGGGACATTCAGTACTTC. Protein sequence: CASSMVGDIQYF.

The sample holds many counts of this clonotype. Given a much more abundant clone one base away, this may be a read error. This rearrangement joins TRBV2 to TRBJ2-5; D call uncertain. Germline V gives CDR1 SNHLY, CDR2 FYNNEI. CDR3 length: 13 amino acids. The CDR3 loop is CASSVREQETRYF. The CDR3 nucleotides are TGTGCCAGCAGTGTTAGGGAACAAGAGACCCGGTACTTC.

This clonotype came up many times. This chain links TRBV20-1 with TRBJ2-1, with D perhaps matching TRBD1 (7 bases). The CDR3 loop spans 14 amino acids. The V end lost 4 bases, the J end lost 5 bases, and 15 bases lay between the germline ends. CDR1 is DFQATT, CDR2 SNEGSKA, per germline (reference sequence). Here the CDR3 reads CSATKAGQNNEQFF. As DNA, the CDR3 is TGCAGTGCTACCAAGGCGGGACAGAACAATGAGCAGTTCTTC.

This clonotype was seen many times. V is TRBV19 and J is TRBJ2-7, with 9 bases identical to TRBD1. This CDR3 is built from 15 residues. Germline V gene sequence: CDR1 LNHDA, CDR2 SQIVND (reference sequence). J lost 1 base, V lost 3 bases, and 4 bases had no gene match. DNA of the CDR3: TGTGCCAGTAGTATCCTGGGACAGGGATCCTACGAGCAGTACTTC. Translated, it gives CASSILGQGSYEQYF. Looking up the rest from reference TRBV19 and TRBJ2-7 gives the full variable domain: DGGITQSPKYLFRKEGQNVTLSCEQNLNHDAMYWYRQDPGQGLRLIYYSQIVNDFQKGDIAEGYSVSREKKESFPLTVTSAQKNPTAFYLCASSILGQGSYEQYFGPGTRLTVT.